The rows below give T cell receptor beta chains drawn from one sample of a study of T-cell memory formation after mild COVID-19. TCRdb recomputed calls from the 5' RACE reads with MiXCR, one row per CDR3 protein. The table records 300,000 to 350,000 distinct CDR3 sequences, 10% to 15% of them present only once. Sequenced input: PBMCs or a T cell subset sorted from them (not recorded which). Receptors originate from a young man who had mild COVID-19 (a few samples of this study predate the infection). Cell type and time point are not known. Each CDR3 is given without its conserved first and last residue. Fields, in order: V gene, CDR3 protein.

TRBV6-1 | ASMSSKNTEAF
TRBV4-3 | ASSERTSGGVSDTQY
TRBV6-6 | ASSYGWNTEAF
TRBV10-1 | ASSDGVWETQY
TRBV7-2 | ASSSPLDYEQY
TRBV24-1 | ATSRSGANVLT
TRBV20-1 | SAPHGGRLNQPQH
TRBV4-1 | ASSRGQSTGTQY
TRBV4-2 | ASSQQRRGAYGYT
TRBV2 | ASSYRVGNTIY
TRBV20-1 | SARAPAGTESGYT
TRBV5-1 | ASSEQSAQPETQY
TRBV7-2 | ASSLWSTSGDVYNEQF
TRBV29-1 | SATSGGPNEQF
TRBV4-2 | ASSQDLSAGRANTEAF
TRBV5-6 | ASRETGGTDTQY
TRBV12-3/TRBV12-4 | ASSLSGLGGGYT
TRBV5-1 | ASSPGTGLWDTEAF
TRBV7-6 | ASSLSLTNTEAF
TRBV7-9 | ASSLFIRTDTQY
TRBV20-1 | SARGGGYT
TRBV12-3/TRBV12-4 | ASSPRRSNYGYT
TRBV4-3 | ASSQDQRPAYNEQF
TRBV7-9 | ASSLDSESTDTQY
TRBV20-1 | SAGRDFGELF
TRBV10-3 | AISERGQGPTEAF